This TCR beta chain was sequenced in a study of cytomegalovirus exposure and HLA in healthy donors. Study results and caveats: In the analysis, some V segments, TRBV6-2 and TRBV6-3 included, were excluded as indistinguishable. Earlier analysis yielded a pattern in which most TCR beta V segments were productive about 90% or about 30% of the time.

PCR amplification relied on 60 Vbeta primers (plus 13 Jbeta primers). Measured with immunoSEQ multiplex PCR; TCRdb has only the in-frame clones, and not every one. Here the sample spans 69,000 or so clones, about 75% being singletons. Comments on this clone: The antigen is unknown.

The CDR3 consists of 13 residues. Germline assignment: CDR1 SGHNT and CDR2 YYREEE (reference sequence). V lost 4 bases and J lost 6; bases outside the gene matches: 5. Regarding donors, all were healthy bone marrow donors. This TCR was recovered from a man between 18 and 29 years old in good health and CMV-seronegative. Sequencing was done on a sample of PBMCs. The rearrangement uses TRBV5-4 and TRBJ1-2, with TRBD1 identical over 8 bases. The CDR3 bases are TGTGCCAGCAGCCCCCAGACAGGGGATGGCTACACCTTC. It encodes CASSPQTGDGYTF.